The 4 T cell receptor beta chains listed next were all sequenced from one sample in a study of blood T cell repertoires in COVID-19. Method: immunoSEQ multiplex PCR; TCRdb's copy keeps in-frame clones and lacks some. The data show roughly 190,000 clones, 82% seen once. Sequenced sample: PBMCs or T cells enriched from blood (not recorded which). The receptors originated from a man in his forties who had recovered from COVID-19.

V is TRBV4-1 and J is TRBJ1-1; the match to TRBD1 covers 8 bases. Losses at the gene ends were 1 base for V and 10 bases for J; bases not matched to a gene: 2. This CDR3 spans 12 amino acids. The germline gives CDR1 MGHRA, CDR2 YSYEKL. CDR3 amino acids: CASSQAGTGAFF. CDR3 in DNA: TGCGCCAGCAGCCAAGCTGGGACAGGAGCTTTCTTT.

CDR3 residues: CASSIGQRNEKLFF. The CDR3 coding sequence is TGTGCCAGTAGTATTGGACAGCGTAATGAAAAACTGTTTTTT. The chain recombines TRBV19 with TRBJ1-4; possible D gene TRBD1, 6 bases. Trimming removed 3 bases at V and 4 bases at J, with 9 bases between. The CDR3 totals 14 residues. Germline V gene data show CDR1 as LNHDA and CDR2 as SQIVND (reference sequence).

The rearrangement joins TRBV25-1 to TRBJ2-3; a weak D match, TRBD2 (5 bases). CDR3 length: 17 residues. Trimming stripped 5 bases from V and 2 bases from J, with 20 bases between. Looked up from germline, CDR1 is MGHDK and CDR2 is SYGVNS. CDR3 DNA sequence: TGTGCCAGCAGTAGCCGTTGGGGAGCCTCTGCCACAGATACGCAGTATTTT. This sequence encodes CASSSRWGASATDTQYF.

The rearrangement uses TRBV19 and TRBJ1-4, with D unclear. The length of the CDR3 is 13 residues. Deletions cut 0 bases from V and 7 bases from J, with 6 bases between. CDR1 is LNHDA and CDR2 is SQIVND in the germline V gene (reference sequence). The CDR3 DNA follows: TGTGCCAGTAGTATAGACGTGTTTGAAAAACTGTTTTTT. This codes for CASSIDVFEKLFF. The full variable domain, completed using reference TRBV19 and TRBJ1-4, is DGGITQSPKYLFRKEGQNVTLSCEQNLNHDAMYWYRQDPGQGLRLIYYSQIVNDFQKGDIAEGYSVSREKKESFPLTVTSAQKNPTAFYLCASSIDVFEKLFFGSGTQLSVL.